Listed here is a single TCR beta chain. This record belongs to a study of shared clonotypes between healthy human individuals. Study-wide context: In total, the donors were a couple of women and a few men aged 18 to 49.

This CDR3 is 16 amino acids long. V was pared by 5 bases and J by 0 bases, with 8 bases of the junction left unmatched. Germline values: CDR1 SGHTA, CDR2 FQGNSA. TCRdb's copy holds only in-frame clones and misses some; the assay was immunoSEQ multiplex PCR. The sample yields a few million clones, more than 90% seen once. Sequenced input: naive CD4+ T cells sorted from blood. Subset specified: CD45RA+ positively selected. The chain carries TRBV7-2 and TRBJ2-7; 9 bases are shared with TRBD2. This receptor was identified in a man aged 18 to 30 in good health. Written as DNA, the CDR3 is TGTGCCAGCAGCCTTTCCGGGACTAGCAACTCCTACGAGCAGTACTTC. Translated, it gives CASSLSGTSNSYEQYF. Looking up the rest from reference TRBV7-2 and TRBJ2-7 gives the full variable domain: GAGVSQSPSNKVTEKGKDVELRCDPISGHTALYWYRQSLGQGLEFLIYFQGNSAPDKSGLPSDRFSAERTGGSVSTLTIQRTQQEDSAVYLCASSLSGTSNSYEQYFGPGTRLTVT.